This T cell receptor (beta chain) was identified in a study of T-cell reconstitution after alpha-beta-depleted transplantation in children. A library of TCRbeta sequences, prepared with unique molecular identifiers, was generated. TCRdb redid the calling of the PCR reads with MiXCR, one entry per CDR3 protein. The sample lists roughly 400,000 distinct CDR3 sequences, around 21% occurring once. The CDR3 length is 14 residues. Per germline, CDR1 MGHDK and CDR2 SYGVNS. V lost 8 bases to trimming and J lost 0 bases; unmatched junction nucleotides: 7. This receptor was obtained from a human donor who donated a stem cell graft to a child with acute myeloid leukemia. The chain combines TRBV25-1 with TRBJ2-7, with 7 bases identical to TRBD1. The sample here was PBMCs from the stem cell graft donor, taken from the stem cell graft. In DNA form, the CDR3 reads TGTGCCAGCGGACCCAGGGACAGCTCCTACGAGCAGTACTTC. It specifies CASGPRDSSYEQYF.